A selection of T cell receptor beta chains follows, all from one sample in a study of T cells in Graves' hyperthyroidism and ophthalmopathy. MiXCR, run by TCRdb on the multiplex PCR reads, gives a single entry per CDR3 protein. The sample lists a few hundred thousand distinct CDR3 sequences, 12% to 15% occurring once. What was sequenced was blood. The origin of the receptors is a woman aged 18-29 years with Graves' hyperthyroidism. CDR3s include the opening cysteine and the closing phenylalanine or tryptophan. The order of the fields is CDR3 protein, clone size, V gene. Size is stated for part of the rows, as once, few or many counts, or as a class when the clone is expanded.

CSARTGLVLDTQYF | . | TRBV20-1
CASSPAVDGGELFF | few | TRBV18
CASSAGPWPGATDTQYF | . | TRBV5-1
CSAVLQGMNTEAFF | many | TRBV20-1
CASSPEEGIWEKLFF | few | TRBV5-1
CSARTVLPYEQYF | many | TRBV20-1
CASSPGTSLYNEQFF | few | TRBV6-1
CASTSLLGRKSSYEQYF | . | TRBV11-1
CASSPPFTDTQYF | . | TRBV4-1
CASSGGGGREDNEQFF | . | TRBV5-1
CASSPYGRAYEQYF | many | TRBV5-4
CASSLNRGLKNSYNEQFF | . | TRBV7-3
CASSGPMNTEAFF | many | TRBV25-1
CATRTGATEAFF | many | TRBV5-1
CSVYTGQGAADTQYF | many | TRBV29-1
CASHTGTGAYEQYF | few | TRBV5-1
CASSGREGGPPYEQYF | many | TRBV7-9
CASSESRRVNRGETQYF | . | TRBV25-1
CASSPPGLGGGELFF | many | TRBV6-1
CASSTEIPYNEQFF | many | TRBV11-2
CASSESGTLDYEQYF | many | TRBV10-1
CASSVGGSSTGELFF | . | TRBV9
CASSLLDWAEAFF | . | TRBV19
CATSDRTELQETQYF | few | TRBV24-1
CSVVGQGGETQYF | . | TRBV29-1
CASSLDGIWETQYF | many | TRBV7-7
CASSFGRTQGGETQYF | many | TRBV5-1
CATSRTFGGQGNTEAFF | few | TRBV15
CSVDSRTSGSYEQYF | . | TRBV29-1
CSAPLGGPGAFF | many | TRBV20-1
CASSLETGPENEQFF | many | TRBV5-5
CASRYTENTEAFF | few | TRBV25-1
CASSWTSNQPQHF | many | TRBV28
CASSEGQGAKTQYF | many | TRBV2
CASSDRVPTYNEQFF | few | TRBV4-1
CASSKDENQPQHF | . | TRBV19
CATSPSGGANEQFF | many | TRBV24-1
CASSARTSGASRATQYF | few | TRBV9
CASRASGREYEQYF | many | TRBV28
CASSHVGGGYTF | many | TRBV4-1
CASGLAGEQYF | . | TRBV2
CASSLAPFELAGSYEQYF | few | TRBV7-2
CSARDSGQISNQPQHF | many | TRBV20-1
CASGGGMELYGYTF | many | TRBV3-1
CAISESFELDTQYF | many | TRBV10-3
CASSQVTGEQFF | . | TRBV3-1
CATSDSGTFHEQFF | . | TRBV24-1
CASSGTGGAYSNQPQHF | many | TRBV2
CASSPRGTSGRNIQYF | . | TRBV11-2
CASSPHQLATDSYNEQFF | few | TRBV5-1
CASSEPYNSPLHF | few | TRBV11-2
CASSLRTGQETQYF | . | TRBV3-1
CASSLNVPGELFF | . | TRBV7-3
CASSVEGRNNEQFF | many | TRBV9
CASSLLLAGGPGELFF | . | TRBV3-1
CASSNRAERYEQYF | many | TRBV6-1
CASSTPMTGRDTEAFF | . | TRBV7-9
CASSLTGMNYGYTF | many | TRBV27
CASSLERDEQYF | many | TRBV11-2
CASSYRTSGRRNEQFF | . | TRBV6-2/TRBV6-3